Sequencing of this T cell receptor (beta chain) was carried out in a study of blood T cell repertoires in COVID-19. Study summary: Some COVID-19 samples were acute and others convalescent; all came from the United States, Italy and Spain.

V gave up 5 bases and J gave up 1 base; unmatched junction bases: 11. Germline loops: CDR1 SGHTA, CDR2 FQGNSA. The CDR3 has 18 residues. Everyone who took part was roughly 18 to 95 years old, and they came from about two dozen US areas. Cohorts were determined from participant-reported clinical history. The recovered donors of Cohort 3 showed two negative PCRs, clearance, or symptom resolution. Clones were read by immunoSEQ multiplex PCR, and TCRdb kept only the in-frame ones, dropping some. The sample has about 150,000 clones, roughly 87% seen once; the top ten hold 7%. This chain connects TRBV7-2 to TRBJ2-1, with TRBD1 matching over 10 bases. The receptor comes from a woman aged 50 to 65 who had recovered from COVID-19. Sample: PBMCs or T cells enriched from blood (not recorded which). This chain's CDR3 is CASSTSRDRGLSYNEQFF. CDR3 nucleotide sequence: TGTGCCAGCAGCACTAGCCGGGACAGGGGTTTATCCTACAATGAGCAGTTCTTC. The full variable domain, in which reference TRBV7-2 and TRBJ2-1 provide the parts outside the CDR3, is GAGVSQSPSNKVTEKGKDVELRCDPISGHTALYWYRQSLGQGLEFLIYFQGNSAPDKSGLPSDRFSAERTGGSVSTLTIQRTQQEDSAVYLCASSTSRDRGLSYNEQFFGPGTRLTVL.